Listed below are T cell receptor beta chains from one sample, sequenced in a study of cytomegalovirus exposure and HLA in healthy donors. The repertoire was sequenced with immunoSEQ multiplex PCR; TCRdb's copy has only in-frame clones and lacks some. The sample holds around 69,000 clones, nearly 96% seen once. Sequencing input: PBMCs. Every receptor here comes from a woman younger than 30 in good health and CMV-seropositive. CDR3s include the opening cysteine and the closing phenylalanine or tryptophan. The order of the fields is V gene, J gene, CDR3 length, CDR3 protein.

V gene: TRBV7-6
J gene: TRBJ2-3
CDR3 length: 15
CDR3 protein: CASSLAKSEDGTQYF

V gene: TRBV5-1
J gene: TRBJ1-1
CDR3 length: 15
CDR3 protein: CASSQGGFGVSEAFF

V gene: TRBV28
J gene: TRBJ2-7
CDR3 length: 14
CDR3 protein: CASSSEGAAPEQYF

V gene: TRBV27
J gene: TRBJ2-7
CDR3 length: 12
CDR3 protein: CPPGTENYEQYF

V gene: TRBV28
J gene: TRBJ2-2
CDR3 length: 14
CDR3 protein: CASRLVGGTGELFF

V gene: TRBV2
J gene: TRBJ2-5
CDR3 length: 14
CDR3 protein: CASRDREARETQYF

V gene: TRBV5-1
J gene: TRBJ1-2
CDR3 length: 14
CDR3 protein: CASSLGGSDYGYTF

V gene: TRBV2
J gene: TRBJ1-1
CDR3 length: 13
CDR3 protein: CASSEYTYTEAFF

V gene: TRBV28
J gene: TRBJ2-3
CDR3 length: 14
CDR3 protein: CASQAGGPTDTQYF

V gene: TRBV7-9
J gene: TRBJ2-1
CDR3 length: 13
CDR3 protein: CASSSLAGHEQFF

V gene: TRBV5-4
J gene: TRBJ1-1
CDR3 length: 17
CDR3 protein: CASSLDFFREGNTEAFF

V gene: TRBV4-2
J gene: TRBJ2-7
CDR3 length: 16
CDR3 protein: CASSQQTGTSLGEQYF

V gene: TRBV7-8
J gene: TRBJ2-1
CDR3 length: 18
CDR3 protein: CASSLFSGRVGVYNEQFF

V gene: TRBV5-8
J gene: TRBJ2-7
CDR3 length: 16
CDR3 protein: CASSQLTGGLTYEQYF

V gene: TRBV7-2
J gene: TRBJ2-3
CDR3 length: 17
CDR3 protein: CASSPSRLAASTDTQYF

V gene: TRBV6-6
J gene: TRBJ2-3
CDR3 length: 12
CDR3 protein: CASSRVSDTQYF

V gene: TRBV19
J gene: TRBJ2-2
CDR3 length: 18
CDR3 protein: CASSMRQGLSTNTGELFF

V gene: TRBV14
J gene: TRBJ2-1
CDR3 length: 15
CDR3 protein: CASSPSGSSYNEQFF

V gene: TRBV28
J gene: TRBJ2-3
CDR3 length: 16
CDR3 protein: CASSWRPDRGTDTQYF

V gene: TRBV20-1
J gene: TRBJ2-5
CDR3 length: 11
CDR3 protein: CSASYRETQYF

V gene: TRBV11-2
J gene: TRBJ2-5
CDR3 length: 15
CDR3 protein: CASSLHPGQKETQYF

V gene: TRBV13
J gene: TRBJ2-3
CDR3 length: 16
CDR3 protein: CASSQSDRGLGDTQYF

V gene: TRBV7-8
J gene: TRBJ2-5
CDR3 length: 12
CDR3 protein: CLSGPYQETQYF

V gene: TRBV28
J gene: TRBJ1-1
CDR3 length: 13
CDR3 protein: CASTMKGPPKAFF

V gene: TRBV19
J gene: TRBJ2-1
CDR3 length: 15
CDR3 protein: CASSPGVAGASEQFF

V gene: TRBV5-4
J gene: TRBJ2-2
CDR3 length: 14
CDR3 protein: CASSLAGGTGELFF

V gene: TRBV7-9
J gene: TRBJ2-7
CDR3 length: 15
CDR3 protein: CASKLTGTGRHEQYF

V gene: TRBV29-1
J gene: TRBJ2-7
CDR3 length: 14
CDR3 protein: CSVGGTGGAYEQYF

V gene: TRBV25-1
J gene: TRBJ1-1
CDR3 length: 13
CDR3 protein: CASRQGANTEAFF

V gene: TRBV19
J gene: TRBJ2-7
CDR3 length: 14
CDR3 protein: CATRASGRAYEQYF

V gene: TRBV9
J gene: TRBJ2-5
CDR3 length: 13
CDR3 protein: CASSAPPQETQYF

V gene: TRBV5-5
J gene: TRBJ2-5
CDR3 length: 13
CDR3 protein: CASSTGGQETQYF

V gene: TRBV2
J gene: TRBJ1-2
CDR3 length: 15
CDR3 protein: CASTLDRASNYGYTF

V gene: TRBV16
J gene: TRBJ2-1
CDR3 length: 17
CDR3 protein: CASSQFIGRGPYNEQFF

V gene: TRBV4-3
J gene: TRBJ2-3
CDR3 length: 14
CDR3 protein: CASSQESGSDTQYF